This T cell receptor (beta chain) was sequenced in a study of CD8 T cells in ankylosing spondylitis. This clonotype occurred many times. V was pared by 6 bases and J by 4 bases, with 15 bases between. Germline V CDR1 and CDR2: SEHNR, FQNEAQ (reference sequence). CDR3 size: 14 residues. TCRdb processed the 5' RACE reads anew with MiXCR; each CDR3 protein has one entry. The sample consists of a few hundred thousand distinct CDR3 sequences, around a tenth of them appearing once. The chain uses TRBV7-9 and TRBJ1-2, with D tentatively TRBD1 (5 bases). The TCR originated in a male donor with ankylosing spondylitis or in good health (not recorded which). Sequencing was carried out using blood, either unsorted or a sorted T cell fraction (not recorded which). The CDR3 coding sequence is TGTGCCAGCAGTCCGAGCGGGCAGGGCTATGGCTACACCTTC. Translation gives CASSPSGQGYGYTF. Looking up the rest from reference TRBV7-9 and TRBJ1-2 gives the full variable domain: DTGVSQNPRHKITKRGQNVTFRCDPISEHNRLYWYRQTLGQGPEFLTYFQNEAQLEKSRLLSDRFSAERPKGSFSTLEIQRTEQGDSAMYLCASSPSGQGYGYTFGSGTRLTVV.